These 10 T cell receptor beta chains originate from one sample sequenced in a study of blood T cells in healthy people across ages. A second 7 to 11 cycle PCR used barcoded and J-beta primers. TCRdb re-called the 5' RACE reads through MiXCR, storing one row per CDR3 protein. The data hold fewer than 2 million distinct CDR3 sequences, with about 39% observed a single time. Material for sequencing was blood. These receptors originate from a human donor in good health.

The rearrangement joins TRBV4-1 to TRBJ2-7; D possibly corresponds to TRBD1 (6 bases). The V and J ends lost 0 bases and 7 bases respectively, with 16 bases between them. The germline CDR1 and CDR2 sequences are MGHRA and YSYEKL. The CDR3 runs to 15 residues. Written as DNA, the CDR3 is TGCGCCAGCAGCCAAGAGGCGACAGGCTACAATGAGCAGTACTTC. It translates to CASSQEATGYNEQYF.

This chain connects TRBV4-2 to TRBJ1-2; 8 nucleotides line up with TRBD1. There are 14 residues in the CDR3. V gave up 4 bases and J gave up 8 bases; unmatched junction bases: 9. In germline, CDR1 is LGHNA, CDR2 YNFKEQ. CDR3 sequence (DNA): TGTGCCAGCAGCCTCTCGGACAGGGTGGAAGGCTACACCTTC. This encodes CASSLSDRVEGYTF.

V and J are TRBV9 and TRBJ1-4, with D tentatively TRBD1 (6 bases). Germline loops: CDR1 SGDLS, CDR2 YYNGEE. V gave up 5 bases and J gave up 6 bases, with 14 bases separating them. The CDR3 is 14 amino acids. CDR3 sequence (DNA): TGTGCCAGCAGTGTGTCAGGGGAGGATGAAAAACTGTTTTTT. Translated, it gives CASSVSGEDEKLFF.

J is TRBJ1-2 and V is TRBV5-1, with 8 bases aligning to TRBD1. CDR3 length equals 15 residues. Germline assignment: CDR1 SGHRS and CDR2 YFSETQ. The junction had 9 bases not matched to a gene; V was cut back by 4 bases and J by 4 bases. The chain's CDR3 is CASSQTLQGVYGYTF. CDR3 bases: TGCGCCAGCAGCCAAACTCTACAGGGGGTCTATGGCTACACCTTC.

The rearrangement uses TRBV6-4 and TRBJ1-1, with D uncertain. Deletions cut 2 bases from V and 3 bases from J, with 13 bases between. Germline CDR1 and CDR2: MRHNA and SNTAGT. The CDR3 is 15 amino acids. CDR3 sequence: CASSDKGDRHTEAFF. In nucleotides, the CDR3 is TGTGCCAGCAGTGACAAGGGAGATAGGCACACTGAAGCTTTCTTT.

The rearrangement joins TRBV20-1 to TRBJ2-1, with D perhaps TRBD1 (5 bases). CDR3 length equals 15 residues. The germline V gene has CDR1 DFQATT and CDR2 SNEGSKA (reference sequence). Deletions cut 5 bases from V and 10 bases from J, with 24 bases between. CDR3 amino acids: CSAGDRGLSSYEQFF. For the CDR3, the DNA is TGCAGTGCTGGGGATAGGGGCCTCAGTTCCTACGAGCAGTTCTTC.

This clonotype came up a few times. V is TRBV29-1 and J is TRBJ2-3; 9 bases are a match to TRBD1. This CDR3 region has 14 residues. V gave up 6 bases and J gave up 3 bases; unmatched junction bases: 7. The V gene's germline CDR1 is SQVTM and CDR2 ANQGSEA. The CDR3 sequence is CSVIGTGMTDTQYF. For the CDR3, the DNA is TGCAGCGTGATCGGGACAGGGATGACAGATACGCAGTATTTT.

The table lists this clonotype with a few counts. The chain links TRBV7-3 to TRBJ2-3, with D perhaps TRBD1 (5 bases). This CDR3 is built from 15 residues. Trimming pared 5 bases from V and 4 bases from J, leaving 16 bases between. CDR1 SGHTA and CDR2 FQGTGA come from the germline V gene. The CDR3 here is CASSPNLGRADTQYF. DNA for the CDR3: TGTGCCAGCAGCCCCAATTTGGGGCGCGCAGATACGCAGTATTTT. Based on the CDR3 plus reference TRBV7-3 and TRBJ2-3, the full variable domain is GAGVSQTPSNKVTEKGKYVELRCDPISGHTALYWYRQSLGQGPEFLIYFQGTGAADDSGLPNDRFFAVRPEGSVSTLKIQRTERGDSAVYLCASSPNLGRADTQYFGPGTRLTVL.

This clonotype was recorded once. A junction end diverges from the germline sequence, so it may reflect a read error. V is TRBV5-5 and J is TRBJ2-1; TRBD1 might be the D (5 bases). The CDR3 consists of 15 residues. Per the germline V gene, CDR1 is SGHKS and CDR2 is YYEKEE (reference sequence). CDR3 residues: CAGSLIRGIDNEQFF. The CDR3 nucleotides are TGTGCCGGCAGCTTGATTAGGGGTATCGACAATGAGCAGTTCTTC. Full variable domain (remainder filled in from reference TRBV5-5 and TRBJ2-1): DAGVTQSPTHLIKTRGQQVTLRCSPISGHKSVSWYQQVLGQGPQFIFQYYEKEERGRGNFPDRFSARQFPNYSSELNVNALLLGDSALYLCAGSLIRGIDNEQFFGPGTRLTVL.

This clonotype was counted a few times. The chain carries TRBV6-2 or TRBV6-3 and TRBJ1-1, with D unclear. The germline V gene encodes CDR1 MNHEY and CDR2 SVGEGT. CDR3 length equals 12 residues. Trimming pared 10 bases from V and 3 bases from J, leaving 12 bases between. The CDR3 DNA sequence: TGTGCCACCTGGGAATGGGACACTGAAGCTTTCTTT. It is translated as CATWEWDTEAFF.